One and the same sample provided the 13 T cell receptor beta chains below, sequenced in a study of CD8+ T cells in alopecia areata (dated by TCRdb to 2016 to 2019). The intended sense of this specimen's time point label: baseline before oral tofacitinib. The library was obtained by the immunoSEQ multiplex PCR assay. To provide template for TCR sequencing, every sample had RNA extracted and reverse transcribed into cDNA. The table was pulled from immuneACCESS by TCRdb, which kept in-frame rearrangements only. Such tables lose some clones; where checked, under half of the loss comes from unresolved V genes, and the rest has no known cause. The sample table shows under 300,000 clones, and 67% are seen once. The ten largest clonotypes hold more than 0.95% of the sample. The sample here was CD4+ T cells sorted from blood, taken at week 0. The receptors derive from a human donor with alopecia areata.

This clone has more than one count but fewer than ten. This sequence joins TRBV6-6 and TRBJ1-2; 9 bases agree with TRBD1. The CDR3 is 13 residues long. The V and J ends lost 6 bases and 8 bases, in that order; junction bases with no gene match: 7. Germline lookup yields CDR1 MNHNY and CDR2 SVGAGI (reference sequence). The CDR3: CASREPQGAGYTF. The CDR3 DNA follows: TGTGCCAGCAGGGAACCACAGGGGGCGGGCTACACCTTC.

The chain combines TRBV29-1 with TRBJ1-5; D may be TRBD1 (5 bases). Germline assignment: CDR1 SQVTM and CDR2 ANQGSEA. This CDR3 has 12 amino acids. V gave up 6 bases and J gave up 6 bases, with 12 bases separating them. CDR3 sequence (DNA): TGCAGCGTCGCCGGACAAGGTCAGCCCCAGCATTTT. This translates into CSVAGQGQPQHF.

The V and J genes are TRBV4-3 and TRBJ2-3, with unresolved D. The CDR3 runs to 13 residues. The V gene's germline CDR1 is LGHNA and CDR2 YSLEER. Trimming removed 1 base from V and 4 bases from J, with 6 bases in between. The DNA for the CDR3 is TGCGCCAGCAGCCAAGTAGGAGCAGATACGCAGTATTTT. Encoded protein: CASSQVGADTQYF.

CDR3 coding DNA: TGTGCCAGCAGCAACAGTGCGAGCTCCTATAATTCACCCCTCCACTTT. The encoded protein is CASSNSASSYNSPLHF. The rearrangement uses TRBV2 and TRBJ1-6, with D hard to call. This CDR3 region has 16 residues. Germline V gene lookup returns CDR1 SNHLY and CDR2 FYNNEI. V lost 6 bases to trimming and J lost 0 bases, with 12 bases between them.

This chain links TRBV30 with TRBJ1-5, with a tentative D call TRBD1 (5 bases). Germline CDR1 and CDR2: GTSNPN and SVGIG (reference sequence). V dropped 1 base and J dropped 1 base, with 11 bases sitting between them. The CDR3 contains 15 residues. The CDR3 DNA sequence: TGTGCCTGGAGTGGGAAGGGGCCGAGCAATCAGCCCCAGCATTTT. This encodes CAWSGKGPSNQPQHF.

This clone was found a few times. This chain connects TRBV27 to TRBJ2-5, with 7 nucleotides matching TRBD1. J was trimmed by 4 bases and V by 3 bases; bases with no gene match: 8. There are 15 residues in the CDR3. CDR1 is MNHEY, CDR2 SMNVEV, per germline (reference sequence). The CDR3 region has the DNA TGTGCCAGCAGTTTCGAGAGGGGGCGCGGAGAGACCCAGTACTTC. Translating it yields CASSFERGRGETQYF.

The chain employs TRBV30 and TRBJ1-4; D is possibly TRBD1 (6 bases). Germline V gene data show CDR1 as GTSNPN and CDR2 as SVGIG (reference sequence). V shed 0 bases and J shed 10 bases, with 15 bases lying between them. This CDR3 contains 14 residues. DNA for the CDR3: TGTGCCTGGAGTGTTGGGATGGGGGCTGGAAAACTGTTTTTT. Protein product: CAWSVGMGAGKLFF.

This clone has a handful of counts. The chain employs TRBV19 and TRBJ1-2, with 11 nucleotides matching TRBD1. V trimming: 6 bases; J trimming: 8 bases; junction bases outside the gene matches: 5. From germline, CDR1 is LNHDA and CDR2 SQIVND (reference sequence). CDR3 length equals 13 residues. For the CDR3, the DNA is TGTGCCAGTAGACCGGACAGGGGGCGAGGCTACACCTTC. Translating gives CASRPDRGRGYTF.

The rearrangement joins TRBV29-1 to TRBJ2-5; D call uncertain. Trimming stripped 4 bases from V and 5 bases from J, with 14 bases between. The CDR3 is 13 amino acids. Germline loops: CDR1 SQVTM, CDR2 ANQGSEA. CDR3 in amino acids: CSVGLNLGETQYF. The CDR3 DNA follows: TGCAGCGTTGGACTTAACCTGGGGGAGACCCAGTACTTC. Drawing the rest from reference TRBV29-1 and TRBJ2-5, the complete variable domain is SAVISQKPSRDICQRGTSLTIQCQVDSQVTMMFWYRQQPGQSLTLIATANQGSEATYESGFVIDKFPISRPNLTFSTLTVSNMSPEDSSIYLCSVGLNLGETQYFGPGTRLLVL.

This clone was seen only once. The chain combines TRBV9 with TRBJ1-2; D ambiguous. CDR3 size: 18 residues. With 0 bases removed from V and 3 bases from J, the gap between germline ends came to 21 bases. In germline, CDR1 is SGDLS, CDR2 YYNGEE. CDR3 protein: CASSVAVDTLGRDYGYTF. CDR3 coding DNA: TGTGCCAGCAGCGTAGCTGTTGACACACTTGGTCGGGACTATGGCTACACCTTC.

The table lists this clone with a few counts. The V call is TRBV29-1, the J call TRBJ2-1; D unclear. The germline V gene has CDR1 SQVTM and CDR2 ANQGSEA. With 6 bases removed from V and 1 base from J, the gap between germline ends came to 13 bases. CDR3 size: 14 residues. The CDR3: CSVGGVVSYNEQFF. CDR3 sequence (DNA): TGCAGCGTGGGTGGGGTCGTGTCCTACAATGAGCAGTTCTTC.

This clone was observed a few times. The chain uses TRBV29-1 and TRBJ2-7; tentatively, D is TRBD1 or TRBD2 (5 bases each). Trimming removed 7 bases at V and 6 bases at J, with 22 bases between. The CDR3 length is 14 residues. Germline CDR1 and CDR2: SQVTM and ANQGSEA. The CDR3 sequence is CSASPGPRRTEQYF. The CDR3 region has the DNA TGCAGCGCCTCACCGGGACCGAGAAGAACCGAGCAGTACTTC.

The chain couples TRBV5-4 to TRBJ1-2; 8 bases align to TRBD1. There are 15 residues in the CDR3. Germline V gene lookup returns CDR1 SGHNT and CDR2 YYREEE (reference sequence). V was pared by 2 bases and J by 6 bases, with 9 bases of the junction left unmatched. The CDR3, as DNA: TGTGCCAGCAGCTTCCAGGCAGGGGGCGCACATGGCTACACCTTC. Translating it yields CASSFQAGGAHGYTF.